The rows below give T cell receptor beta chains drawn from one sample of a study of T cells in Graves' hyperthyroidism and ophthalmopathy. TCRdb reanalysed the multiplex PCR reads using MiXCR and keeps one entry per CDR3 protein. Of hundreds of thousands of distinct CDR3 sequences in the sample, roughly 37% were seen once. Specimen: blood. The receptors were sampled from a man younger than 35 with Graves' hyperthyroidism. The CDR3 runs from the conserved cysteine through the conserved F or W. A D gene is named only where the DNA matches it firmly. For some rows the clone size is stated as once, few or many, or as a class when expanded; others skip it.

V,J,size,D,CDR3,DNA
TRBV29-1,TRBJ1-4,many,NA,CSVGGAEKLFF,TGCAGCGTTGGAGGGGCCGAAAAACTGTTTTTT
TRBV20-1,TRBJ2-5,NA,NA,CSRRLAAQETQYF,TGCAGTCGGCGTCTAGCAGCCCAAGAGACCCAGTACTTC
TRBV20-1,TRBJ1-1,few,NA,CSARGGSEAFF,TGCAGTGCTAGGGGGGGTTCTGAAGCTTTCTTT
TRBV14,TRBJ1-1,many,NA,CASSPLGRTEAFF,TGTGCCAGCAGCCCTCTAGGGAGGACTGAAGCTTTCTTT
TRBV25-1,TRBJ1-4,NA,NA,CASSEFGTSGYDEKLFF,TGTGCCAGCAGTGAATTTGGAACTAGCGGGTATGATGAAAAACTGTTTTTT
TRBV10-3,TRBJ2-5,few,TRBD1,CASSDRGALQETQYF,TGTGCCAGCAGTGACAGGGGGGCATTACAAGAGACCCAGTACTTC
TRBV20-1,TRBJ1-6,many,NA,CSAREATGSLHF,TGCAGTGCTAGAGAGGCTACAGGGTCCCTCCACTTT
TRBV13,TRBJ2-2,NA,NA,CAGGTANTGELFF,TGTGCCGGAGGGACTGCGAACACCGGGGAGCTGTTTTTT
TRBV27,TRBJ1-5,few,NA,CASSLLGGQPQHF,TGTGCCAGCAGTTTATTGGGGGGCCAGCCCCAGCATTTT
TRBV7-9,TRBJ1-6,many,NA,CASSQDAESPLHF,TGTGCCAGCAGCCAAGATGCGGAATCACCCCTCCACTTT
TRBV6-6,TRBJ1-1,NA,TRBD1,CASSEYPDREDTEAFF,TGTGCCAGCAGTGAATACCCTGACAGGGAGGACACTGAAGCTTTCTTT
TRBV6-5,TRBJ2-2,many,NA,CASSAETGELFF,TGTGCCAGCAGTGCCGAGACAGGGGAGCTGTTTTTT
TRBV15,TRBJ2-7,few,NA,CATSRDKFHEQYF,TGTGCCACCAGCAGAGATAAATTCCACGAGCAGTACTTC
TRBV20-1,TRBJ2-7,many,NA,CSATSRMAQAYEQYF,TGCAGTGCTACCTCGAGGATGGCACAGGCCTACGAGCAGTACTTC
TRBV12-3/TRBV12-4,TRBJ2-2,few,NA,CASSPLGTLTGELFF,TGTGCCAGCAGTCCACTAGGGACACTTACCGGGGAGCTGTTTTTT
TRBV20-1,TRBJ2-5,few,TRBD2,CSARDVVGGKETQYF,TGCAGTGCTAGAGATGTTGTGGGGGGGAAAGAGACCCAGTACTTC
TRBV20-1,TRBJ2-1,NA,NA,CSASDTSSSYNEQFF,TGCAGTGCTAGTGATACTAGCAGCTCCTACAATGAGCAGTTCTTC
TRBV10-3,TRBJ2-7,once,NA,CAISEGASSYEQYF,TGTGCCATCAGTGAGGGGGCTAGCTCCTACGAGCAGTACTTC
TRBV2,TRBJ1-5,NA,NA,CASTAGDRLPQHF,TGTGCCAGCACCGCGGGAGACAGGCTGCCCCAGCATTTT
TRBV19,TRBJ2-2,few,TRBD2,CASSYQTSGITGELFF,TGTGCCAGTAGTTACCAGACTAGCGGGATCACCGGGGAGCTGTTTTTT
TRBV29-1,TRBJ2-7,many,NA,CSVVGGGAYEQYF,TGCAGCGTTGTGGGCGGCGGAGCCTACGAGCAGTACTTC
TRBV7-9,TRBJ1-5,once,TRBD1,CASSAGQADNQPQHF,TGTGCCAGCAGCGCCGGACAGGCGGACAATCAGCCCCAGCATTTT
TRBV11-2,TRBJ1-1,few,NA,CASSSKQIGNTEAFF,TGTGCCAGCAGCTCAAAACAAATCGGGAACACTGAAGCTTTCTTT
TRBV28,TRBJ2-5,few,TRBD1,CASSFTGGWETQYF,TGTGCCAGCAGTTTCACAGGGGGCTGGGAGACCCAGTACTTC
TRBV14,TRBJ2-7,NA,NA,CASSQDGGVYEQYF,TGTGCCAGCAGCCAAGATGGAGGTGTTTACGAGCAGTACTTC
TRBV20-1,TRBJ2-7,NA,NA,CSARERPLYEQYF,TGCAGTGCTAGGGAACGACCTCTCTACGAGCAGTACTTC
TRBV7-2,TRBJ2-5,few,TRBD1,CASSLTGAIQETQYF,TGTGCCAGCAGCCTGACAGGGGCGATCCAAGAGACCCAGTACTTC
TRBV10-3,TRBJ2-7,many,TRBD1,CAIRAGTGPRAPYEQYF,TGTGCCATCAGAGCCGGGACAGGCCCTCGTGCGCCCTACGAGCAGTACTTC
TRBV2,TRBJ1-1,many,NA,CASSEEVGTEAFF,TGTGCCAGCAGTGAAGAGGTGGGGACTGAAGCTTTCTTT
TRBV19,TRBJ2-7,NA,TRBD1,CASGDRGQDYEQYF,TGTGCCAGTGGGGACAGGGGGCAGGACTACGAGCAGTACTTC
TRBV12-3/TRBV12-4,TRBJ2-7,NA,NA,CASSLGSLHEQYF,TGTGCCAGCAGTTTGGGCAGTCTCCACGAGCAGTACTTC
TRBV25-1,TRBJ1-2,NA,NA,CASSDYGESGWTGYTF,TGTGCCAGCAGTGATTACGGGGAATCTGGCTGGACGGGCTACACCTTC
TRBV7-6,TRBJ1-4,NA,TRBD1,CASSQESGGAGEKLFF,TGTGCCAGCAGCCAAGAGTCAGGGGGAGCGGGTGAAAAACTTTTTTTT
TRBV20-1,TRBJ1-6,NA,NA,CSARGGEGNSPPHF,TGCAGTGCTAGAGGAGGAGAGGGTAATTCACCCCCCCACTTT
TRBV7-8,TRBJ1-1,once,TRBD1,CASSLRTGVGNTEAFF,TGTGCCAGCAGCTTAAGGACAGGGGTGGGGAACACTGAAGCTTTCTTT
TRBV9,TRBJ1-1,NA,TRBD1,CASSYGQGLMNTEAFF,TGTGCCAGCAGCTATGGACAGGGCCTCATGAACACTGAAGCTTTCTTT
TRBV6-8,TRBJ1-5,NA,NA,CASRVAVSNQPQHF,TGTGCCAGCAGGGTGGCGGTTAGCAATCAGCCCCAGCATTTT
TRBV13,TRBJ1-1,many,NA,CASSPGTDTEAFF,TGTGCCAGCAGCCCTGGGACCGACACTGAAGCTTTCTTT
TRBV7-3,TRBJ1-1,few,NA,CASSFALGGTEAFF,TGTGCCAGCAGCTTTGCGTTGGGTGGGACTGAAGCTTTCTTT
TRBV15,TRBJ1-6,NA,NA,CATSRKGSSYNSPLHF,TGTGCCACCAGCAGAAAGGGGAGCTCCTATAATTCACCCCTCCACTTT
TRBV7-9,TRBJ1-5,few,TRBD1,CASSVTGVQPQHF,TGTGCCAGCAGCGTTACAGGGGTTCAGCCCCAGCATTTT
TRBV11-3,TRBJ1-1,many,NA,CASSLLADLAGAFF,TGTGCCAGCAGCTTACTCGCAGACCTGGCGGGAGCTTTCTTT
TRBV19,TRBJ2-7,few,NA,CASSDIATPYEQYF,TGTGCCAGTTCCGACATAGCGACTCCCTACGAGCAGTACTTC
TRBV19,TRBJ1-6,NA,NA,CASRYLDSAGAPLHF,TGTGCCAGCAGGTACTTGGACAGCGCCGGCGCACCCCTCCACTTT
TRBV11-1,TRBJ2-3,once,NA,CASIGRGGDTQYF,TGTGCCAGTATCGGTCGAGGAGGGGATACGCAGTATTTT
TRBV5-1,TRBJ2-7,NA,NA,CASSFPGAGYEQYF,TGCGCCAGCAGCTTCCCAGGGGCTGGGTACGAGCAGTACTTC
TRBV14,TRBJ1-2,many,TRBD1,CASSRRQGHGYTF,TGTGCCAGCAGCCGTCGACAGGGACATGGCTACACCTTC
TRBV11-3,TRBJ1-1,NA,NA,CASSFDPRSEAFF,TGTGCCAGCAGCTTCGACCCAAGGTCTGAAGCTTTCTTT
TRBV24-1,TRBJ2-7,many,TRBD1,CATSDAGDRGPYEQYF,TGTGCCACCAGTGATGCGGGGGACAGGGGGCCCTACGAGCAGTACTTC
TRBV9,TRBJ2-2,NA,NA,CASSVSPGTGELFF,TGTGCCAGCAGCGTGTCGCCTGGGACCGGGGAGCTGTTTTTT
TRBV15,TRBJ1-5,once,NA,CATSRAQDSNQPQHF,TGTGCCACCAGCAGAGCCCAAGACAGCAATCAGCCCCAGCATTTT
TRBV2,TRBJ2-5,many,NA,CASSARTGGTQYF,TGTGCCAGCAGTGCCCGGACTGGAGGGACCCAGTACTTC
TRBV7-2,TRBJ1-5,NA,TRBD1,CASSSAGGFYQPQHF,TGTGCCAGCAGCTCAGCAGGGGGCTTTTATCAGCCCCAGCATTTT
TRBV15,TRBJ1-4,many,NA,CATSSVREGNEKLFF,TGTGCCACCAGCAGCGTGCGGGAGGGGAACGAAAAACTGTTTTTT